A selection of T cell receptor beta chains follows, all from one sample in a study of technical replicates of blood from a handful of donors. Profiling relied on immunoSEQ multiplex PCR, and the TCRdb table lists in-frame clones only, not all of them. The table has more than 65,000 clones, just under 95% seen once. Sequenced sample: T cells isolated from PBMCs. These receptors were obtained from a human donor in good health. Each CDR3 is given with its conserved first and last residue. Fields, in order: J gene, V gene, D gene, clone size, CDR3 DNA, CDR3 protein. D genes are given only for firm matches. Rows give clone size only sometimes, using once, few, many, or a class for an expanded clone.

TRBJ1-2 TRBV5-1 . . TGCGCCAGCAGCATGACAGAGAACTATGGCTACACCTTC CASSMTENYGYTF
TRBJ1-4 TRBV25-1 . . TGTGCCAGCAGTGAATACGGGGGGCGCTTAACTAATGAAAAACTGTTTTTT CASSEYGGRLTNEKLFF
TRBJ2-7 TRBV11-3 . . TGTGCCAGCAGCAAGGCCGGGGGAAGCGAGCAGTACTTC CASSKAGGSEQYF
TRBJ2-3 TRBV6-6 TRBD2 . TGTGCCAGCAGTTATGGACTAGAGGCGGATACGCAGTATTTT CASSYGLEADTQYF
TRBJ1-1 TRBV9 . . TGTGCCAGCAGCGTATGGGCAGGGGACACTGAAGCTTTCTTT CASSVWAGDTEAFF
TRBJ2-7 TRBV9 TRBD2 . TGTGCCAGCAGCGTAGAAGCGGGGGCCTACGAGCAGTACTTC CASSVEAGAYEQYF
TRBJ2-1 TRBV25-1 . . TGTGCCAGCAGTGAACTGGCGGGTGGGGAGCAGTTCTTC CASSELAGGEQFF
TRBJ2-7 TRBV27 . once TGTGCCAGCAGTTTACTCCCCCCTACAATGACTGGAGTGTACGAGCAGTACTTC CASSLLPPTMTGVYEQYF
TRBJ2-7 TRBV4-2 . . TGTGCCAGCAGCCAAGAACCGTGGGGGCCCTACGAGCAGTACTTC CASSQEPWGPYEQYF
TRBJ1-5 TRBV28 . . TGTGCCAGCAGTTTTCTCTACCGGGGGGATCAGCCCCAGCATTTT CASSFLYRGDQPQHF
TRBJ2-1 TRBV7-9 . . TGTGCCAGCAAACAGGAGTACAATGAGCAGTTCTTC CASKQEYNEQFF
TRBJ1-1 TRBV9 TRBD1 few TGTGCCAGCAGCGTAGGGACAGGGGGTACTGAAGCTTTCTTT CASSVGTGGTEAFF
TRBJ2-7 TRBV11-1 TRBD1 . TGTGCCAGCAGCGCGCAAACCGGGACAGGTTCCTACGAGCAGTACTTC CASSAQTGTGSYEQYF
TRBJ2-7 TRBV5-1 TRBD1 once TGCGCCAGCAGCCTAGGGACAGACTACGAGCAGTACTTC CASSLGTDYEQYF
TRBJ2-2 TRBV5-1 TRBD1 . TGCGCCAGCAGCTACACGGGGACAGGGAACACCGGGGAGCTGTTTTTT CASSYTGTGNTGELFF
TRBJ2-7 TRBV19 TRBD2 . TGTGCCAGTAGGGCTAGCGGGAGGGCCTACGAGCAGTACTTC CASRASGRAYEQYF
TRBJ2-7 TRBV13 TRBD2 once TGTGCCAGCAGCGTATGGTTAAACGGGAGGGCCTACGAGCAGTACTTC CASSVWLNGRAYEQYF
TRBJ2-1 TRBV5-1 TRBD2 once TGCGCCAGCAGCTTGGCACTAGCGCTAGTGTCCAATGAGCAGTTCTTC CASSLALALVSNEQFF
TRBJ2-7 TRBV13 TRBD1 . TGTGCCAGCAGCTTAGGTCACAATCGACAGGGATCCTACGAGCAGTACTTC CASSLGHNRQGSYEQYF
TRBJ2-3 TRBV29-1 TRBD2 . TGCAGCGTTGGGACCCAAGCGGGAGGGGGTACAGATACGCAGTATTTT CSVGTQAGGGTDTQYF
TRBJ2-2 TRBV9 TRBD2 . TGTGCCAGCAGGGGACTAGCGGGAGGCACCGGGGAGCTGTTTTTT CASRGLAGGTGELFF
TRBJ1-3 TRBV9 . . TGTGCCAGCAGCGTAGATTTGGTCGGAGGGAGCTCTGGAAACACCATATATTTT CASSVDLVGGSSGNTIYF
TRBJ2-7 TRBV28 TRBD1 . TGTGCCAGCAGTATAGGACAGGGCTACGAGCAGTACTTC CASSIGQGYEQYF
TRBJ1-2 TRBV11-3 TRBD1 . TGTGCCAGCAGCTGGACAGGGAACTATGGCTACACCTTC CASSWTGNYGYTF
TRBJ2-1 TRBV27 . . TGTGCCAGCAGTTTTGGAGGATACAATGAGCAGTTCTTC CASSFGGYNEQFF
TRBJ2-7 TRBV5-4 TRBD2 . TGTGCCAGCAGCGGCGGGTTTGGACTAGCTGATTACGAGCAGTACTTC CASSGGFGLADYEQYF
TRBJ2-5 TRBV14 . . TGTGCCAGCAGCCCCCGGCGGGTGTGGCAAGAGACCCAGTACTTC CASSPRRVWQETQYF
TRBJ1-1 TRBV10-3 TRBD1 . TGTGCCATCAGTGGGGGGGGGACAGGGGGCACGAGGAACACTGAAGCTTTCTTT CAISGGGTGGTRNTEAFF
TRBJ2-7 TRBV10-3 TRBD2 . TGTGCCGCCGCTAGCGGTTACGAGCAGTACTTC CAAASGYEQYF
TRBJ1-4 TRBV7-2 . . TGTGCCAGCAGCTTTGGGGCGGGAAATGAAAAACTGTTTTTT CASSFGAGNEKLFF
TRBJ2-1 TRBV4-2 TRBD1 . TGTGCCAGCAGCCAAGAAGGGGGACAGGGAAGGAACAATGAGCAGTTCTTC CASSQEGGQGRNNEQFF
TRBJ2-3 TRBV7-3 . . TGTGCCAGCAGCCCTCCGGGACTTGGCACAGATACGCAGTATTTT CASSPPGLGTDTQYF
TRBJ2-7 TRBV7-3 . . TGTGCCAGCAGCTTAACTGGAGGACTGGTCGACGAGCAGTACTTC CASSLTGGLVDEQYF
TRBJ2-7 TRBV4-3 . . TGCGCCAGCAGCCAAGAAGGAGGCGTCTACGAGCAGTACTTC CASSQEGGVYEQYF
TRBJ2-5 TRBV27 TRBD1 . TGTGCCAGCAGTCTCCTGGGACAGGGAGAGACCCAGTACTTC CASSLLGQGETQYF
TRBJ2-7 TRBV7-9 . . TGTGCCAGCAGCCCGGGTGAGGGGACTTACGAGCAGTACTTC CASSPGEGTYEQYF
TRBJ2-2 TRBV21-1 . . TGTGCCAGCAGCAAAGGACTAGCGGGAGCCGGGGAGCTGTTTTTT CASSKGLAGAGELFF
TRBJ2-7 TRBV7-3 TRBD2 . TGTGCCAGCAGCCCGCAACCGGGACTAGCCGCCGAGCAGTACTTC CASSPQPGLAAEQYF
TRBJ2-6 TRBV7-9 . . TGTGCCAGCAGCTTAGATCAGGGGCGTGGGGCCAACGTCCTGACTTTC CASSLDQGRGANVLTF
TRBJ2-7 TRBV6-1 TRBD1 . TGTGCCAGCAGTAGGACAGGGGAGAACGAGCAGTACTTC CASSRTGENEQYF
TRBJ1-2 TRBV29-1 . . TGCAGCGTTGACGGGGTAGAGGCTAACTATGGCTACACCTTC CSVDGVEANYGYTF
TRBJ2-7 TRBV28 TRBD2 . TGTGCCAGCAGAGAAGGGACTAGCCTCTACGAGCAGTACTTC CASREGTSLYEQYF
TRBJ2-1 TRBV4-2 . . TGTGCCAGCAGCCAAGTTGCGGGAAGCCACAATGAGCAGTTCTTC CASSQVAGSHNEQFF
TRBJ2-6 TRBV5-4 TRBD1 . TGTGCCAGCAGCGCCCGGGACAGGGGAACTGGGGCCAACGTCCTGACTTTC CASSARDRGTGANVLTF
TRBJ1-2 TRBV29-1 TRBD1 . TGCAGCGTGTCCCGGGACAGGAATGGCTATGGCTACACCTTC CSVSRDRNGYGYTF
TRBJ2-4 TRBV28 TRBD2 . TGTGCCAGCAGAGAAAGTAGCGGGAGCGGCAAAAACATTCAGTACTTC CASRESSGSGKNIQYF
TRBJ1-1 TRBV27 . . TGTGCCAGCAGTCTAACCTCCGGGAACACTGAAGCTTTCTTT CASSLTSGNTEAFF
TRBJ2-5 TRBV6-5 . . TGTGCCAGCACCGGGGTCGGTGGAGAGACCCAGTACTTC CASTGVGGETQYF
TRBJ1-4 TRBV10-2 TRBD1 . TGCGCCAGCAGTGAGGGACAGGCCGAAAATGAAAAACTGTTTTTT CASSEGQAENEKLFF
TRBJ1-4 TRBV10-3 . . TGTGCCACCGGAGGTCCTAATGAAAAACTGTTTTTT CATGGPNEKLFF
TRBJ1-3 TRBV18 TRBD1 . TGTGCCAGCTCACCTCAAACCGACAGGGCTGGAAACACCATATATTTT CASSPQTDRAGNTIYF
TRBJ1-5 TRBV27 . . TGTGCCAGCAGTTTGCAGAATAATCAGCCCCAGCATTTT CASSLQNNQPQHF
TRBJ2-7 TRBV7-3 . once TGTGCCAGCAGCTTAAGGGCGACAGAATCCTACGAGCAGTACTTC CASSLRATESYEQYF
TRBJ2-5 TRBV19 . . TGTGCCAGTAGTATCGGGTCGTACCAAGAGACCCAGTACTTC CASSIGSYQETQYF
TRBJ2-7 TRBV9 . . TGTGCCAGCAGCGTAGGAGGTTCCTCCTACGAGCAGTACTTC CASSVGGSSYEQYF
TRBJ2-1 TRBV5-4 TRBD2 once TGTGCCAGCAGCTCCGGGACTAGCGGGAATAGCGGTGAGCAGTTCTTC CASSSGTSGNSGEQFF